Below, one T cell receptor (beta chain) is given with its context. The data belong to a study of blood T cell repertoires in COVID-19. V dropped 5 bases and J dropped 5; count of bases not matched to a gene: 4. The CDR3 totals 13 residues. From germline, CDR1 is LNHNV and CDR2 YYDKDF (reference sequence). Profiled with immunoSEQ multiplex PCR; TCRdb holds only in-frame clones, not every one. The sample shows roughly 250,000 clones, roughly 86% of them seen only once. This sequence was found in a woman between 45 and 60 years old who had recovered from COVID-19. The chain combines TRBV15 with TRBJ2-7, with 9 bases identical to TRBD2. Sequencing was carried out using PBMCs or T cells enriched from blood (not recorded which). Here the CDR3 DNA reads TGTGCCACCAGCCGCGGGGGGGTCCACGAGCAGTACTTC. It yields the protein CATSRGGVHEQYF. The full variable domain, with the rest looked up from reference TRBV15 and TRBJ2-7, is DAMVIQNPRYQVTQFGKPVTLSCSQTLNHNVMYWYQQKSSQAPKLLFHYYDKDFNNEADTPDNFQSRRPNTSFCFLDIRSPGLGDTAMYLCATSRGGVHEQYFGPGTRLTVT.